This T cell receptor (beta chain) stems from a study of blood T cells in healthy people across ages. Study-level points and caveats: Greater diversity and more naive CD4+ cells were seen in long-lived donors than in aged donors.

On this clonotype itself: Its specificity is unknown. An end of the junction differs from the germline gene, which may be a read error.

This CDR3 has 14 amino acids. The use of a sample-barcoded 5' primer and a J-beta primer mix characterized a second PCR of roughly 6 to 11 cycles. A single record per CDR3 protein comes from TCRdb applying MiXCR to the 5' RACE reads. Of 1.6 million or so distinct CDR3 sequences in the sample, about 32% were seen once. The chain employs TRBV12-3 or TRBV12-4 and TRBJ1-2; D remains unclear. The TCR sequence derives from a woman under 40 in good health. The sample consisted of blood. The CDR3 DNA sequence: TGTGCCTGCAGACCGGGCGGGAGAGGGTATGGCTACACCTTC. Amino acids: CACRPGGRGYGYTF.